This record concerns one T cell receptor beta chain sequence. One end of the junction varies from germline; a read error may be responsible. The CDR3 contains 15 residues. Looked up from germline, CDR1 is KGHSH and CDR2 is LQKENI. Only in-frame clones appear in the TCRdb table, and some are missing; sequencing was by immunoSEQ multiplex PCR. The repertoire holds 330,000 or so clones, with around 87% as singletons. This specimen belongs to a study of blood T cell repertoires in COVID-19. Whole-study context: Recovered status in Cohort 3 required two negative PCRs, clearance, or symptom resolution.

Across 20 to 25 US areas, participants ranged in age from roughly 18 to 95 years. V usage is TRBV18 and J usage is TRBJ2-3; TRBD2 aligns across 9 bases. The sequencing sample was made of PBMCs or T cells enriched from blood (not recorded which). This sequence originates from a man aged 35-49 years in a cohort exposed to, infected with or recovered from COVID-19 (not recorded which). In DNA, the CDR3 is TGTGCCAGCTCACTCACCGGGACTAGCAGAGATACGCAGTATTTT. As protein: CASSLTGTSRDTQYF.